These 32 T cell receptor beta chains share one sample of origin, sequenced in a study of beta chain features in type 1 diabetes. Expressed TCRB transcripts got sequenced, as all isolated RNA was reverse transcribed. Some clones are missing from TCRdb's copy, which holds only in-frame ones; the method was immunoSEQ multiplex PCR. The sample lists approximately 150,000 clones, 9.7% occurring once. The material sequenced was central memory CD4+ T cells from blood. All receptors derive from a woman in her thirties or forties in good health.

There are a few counts of this clone. The chain recombines TRBV29-1 with TRBJ1-4; possible D gene TRBD1, 5 bases. CDR1 is SQVTM and CDR2 is ANQGSEA in the germline V gene. CDR3 length equals 13 residues. With 3 bases removed from V and 8 bases from J, the gap between germline ends came to 13 bases. CDR3 coding DNA: TGCAGCGTTGAGTCCAGCTCAGGGGAAAAACTGTTTTTT. This sequence encodes CSVESSSGEKLFF.

A few counts support this clone. The gene calls are TRBV5-1 and TRBJ2-6; 8 bases are a match to TRBD1. The CDR3 sequence is 18 residues long. Germline V gene lookup returns CDR1 SGHRS and CDR2 YFSETQ. Unmatched junction bases numbered 12, after V lost 5 bases and J lost 2 bases. The CDR3 DNA reads TGCGCCAGCAGACCCCAGACAGGGGCCGGGGCTGGGGCCAACGTCCTGACTTTC. Protein: CASRPQTGAGAGANVLTF.

The V and J genes are TRBV6-1 and TRBJ2-3; D gene uncertain. The CDR3 totals 15 residues. The germline CDR1 and CDR2 sequences are MNHNS and SASEGT. With 3 bases removed from V and 4 bases from J, the gap between germline ends came to 14 bases. The CDR3 DNA follows: TGTGCCAGCAGTGAGAACCCCACTAACCCAGATACGCAGTATTTT. It is translated as CASSENPTNPDTQYF.

A few counts support this clone. This chain connects TRBV10-3 to TRBJ2-3; 10 bases match TRBD2. Trimming removed 11 bases from V and 1 base from J; junction bases left unmatched: 6. Germline V gene sequence: CDR1 ENHRY, CDR2 SYGVKD. The CDR3 length is 14 residues. The CDR3 nucleotides read TGTGCCGGCAAAAGCGGGGGGGGCACAGATACGCAGTATTTT. It encodes CAGKSGGGTDTQYF.

The chain employs TRBV5-1 and TRBJ2-5, with 7 bases matching TRBD2. The CDR3 covers 15 residues. After removal of 0 bases from V and 2 bases from J, the junction contained 4 bases not matched to a gene. Germline CDR1 and CDR2: SGHRS and YFSETQ. CDR3 nucleotides: TGCGCCAGCAGCTTGGCCGGGGGGTGGCAAGAGACCCAGTACTTC. Its translation: CASSLAGGWQETQYF.

The table lists this clone with a few counts. The rearrangement joins TRBV12-5 to TRBJ2-7; the D is unclear. The CDR3 spans 12 residues. The V gene's germline CDR1 is LGHNT and CDR2 FRNRAP. Trimming cost V 6 bases and J 6 bases, with 12 bases left between them. The CDR3 reads CASGLVHPEQYF. The CDR3 region has the DNA TGTGCTAGTGGCCTGGTACACCCCGAGCAGTACTTC.

The CDR3 sequence: CASSDRGDVGSPLHF. The CDR3 nucleotides are TGTGCCAGTAGTGACAGGGGCGATGTGGGGTCACCCCTCCACTTT. The V and J genes are TRBV19 and TRBJ1-6; TRBD1 matches 8 bases. CDR3 length: 15 residues. From germline, CDR1 is LNHDA and CDR2 SQIVND (reference sequence). J lost 10 bases, V lost 5 bases, and 10 bases had no gene match.

This clone was seen more than once but under ten times. The V gene is TRBV19, the J gene TRBJ2-7, with TRBD1 matching 9 bases. Germline V gene data show CDR1 as LNHDA and CDR2 as SQIVND (reference sequence). V gave up 4 bases and J gave up 4 bases; unmatched junction bases: 8. The CDR3 length is 15 residues. For the CDR3, the DNA is TGTGCCAGTAGTACCCAAGGGACAGGGCAGTACGAGCAGTACTTC. Its translation is CASSTQGTGQYEQYF.

As regards this clone: The junction and the germline gene differ at one end; a read error may be behind it. V is TRBV7-7 and J is TRBJ2-1, with 8 nucleotides matching TRBD1. This CDR3 comprises 15 residues. Germline V gene sequence: CDR1 SSHAT, CDR2 FNYEAQ (reference sequence). The CDR3 protein is CASSWDRTSYNEQFF. The DNA of the CDR3 is TGTGCTAGCAGCTGGGACAGGACGTCATACAATGAGCAGTTCTTC.

This rearrangement joins TRBV7-7 to TRBJ2-3, with 7 positions matching TRBD2. CDR1 SSHAT and CDR2 FNYEAQ come from the germline V gene (reference sequence). V was pared by 5 bases and J by 2 bases, with 13 bases of the junction left unmatched. This CDR3 is built from 17 residues. The CDR3 bases are TGTGCCAGCAGCCCAGTGGCCCCTAGCGGCCCCACAGATACGCAGTATTTT. It specifies CASSPVAPSGPTDTQYF.

This clone was counted a few times. The chain has TRBV7-9 and TRBJ1-1; TRBD1 matches at 8 bases. J lost 8 bases, V lost 3 bases, and 2 bases had no gene match. Germline CDR1 and CDR2: SEHNR and FQNEAQ (reference sequence). The CDR3 covers 12 residues. The CDR3 nucleotides read TGTGCCAGCAGCTTGCGACAGGGGGAAGCTTTCTTT. It specifies CASSLRQGEAFF.

The chain couples TRBV6-5 to TRBJ2-7; D ambiguous. Deletions cut 4 bases from V and 3 bases from J, with 4 bases between. CDR1 is MNHEY, CDR2 SVGAGI, per germline. The CDR3 loop spans 11 amino acids. This CDR3 reads CASSFNYEQYF. Written as DNA, the CDR3 is TGTGCCAGCAGTTTCAACTACGAGCAGTACTTC.

This clone has a handful of counts. This sequence joins TRBV5-1 and TRBJ2-7; tentatively, D is TRBD1 (5 bases). The CDR3 is 14 amino acids. Germline loops: CDR1 SGHRS, CDR2 YFSETQ. V shed 0 bases and J shed 3 bases, with 10 bases lying between them. DNA for the CDR3: TGCGCCAGCAGCTTGGCTCAGGGCCTCTACGAGCAGTACTTC. This codes for CASSLAQGLYEQYF.

This clone was counted a few times. The V call is TRBV5-1, the J call TRBJ1-1; weak D call: TRBD1 (5 bases). This CDR3 is built from 17 residues. Germline V gene lookup returns CDR1 SGHRS and CDR2 YFSETQ. Deletions cut 0 bases from V and 0 bases from J, with 15 bases between. CDR3 sequence reads: CASSLAVGGGMNTEAFF. CDR3 DNA: TGCGCCAGCAGCTTGGCCGTGGGGGGTGGGATGAACACTGAAGCTTTCTTT.

This clone was detected a few times. The chain carries TRBV19 and TRBJ1-2; perhaps TRBD1 as D (6 bases). The CDR3 extends over 12 amino acids. Trimming removed 4 bases at V and 5 bases at J, with 8 bases between. The germline V gene has CDR1 LNHDA and CDR2 SQIVND (reference sequence). CDR3 residues: CASSTGQYGYTF. The CDR3 DNA follows: TGTGCCAGTAGTACAGGACAGTATGGCTACACCTTC. The whole variable domain, remainder taken from reference TRBV19 and TRBJ1-2, is DGGITQSPKYLFRKEGQNVTLSCEQNLNHDAMYWYRQDPGQGLRLIYYSQIVNDFQKGDIAEGYSVSREKKESFPLTVTSAQKNPTAFYLCASSTGQYGYTFGSGTRLTVV.

This clone appeared a few times. The CDR3 loop is CASSLEAYGYTF. For the CDR3, the DNA is TGCGCCAGCAGCTTGGAAGCCTATGGCTACACCTTC. The rearrangement uses TRBV5-1 and TRBJ1-2; unclear D gene. The germline CDR1 and CDR2 sequences are SGHRS and YFSETQ. Deletions cut 0 bases from V and 4 bases from J, with 4 bases between. The CDR3 has 12 residues.

This clone was observed a handful of times. The V and J genes are TRBV11-2 and TRBJ2-3; D is unclear. Germline CDR1 and CDR2: SGHAT and FQNNGV. Deletions cut 2 bases from V and 6 bases from J, with 18 bases between. The CDR3 is 16 amino acids. The CDR3 region has the DNA TGTGCCAGCAGCTTAAAGACTCGGCCACCAGCTGATACGCAGTATTTT. It codes for CASSLKTRPPADTQYF.

This clone was found a few times. J is TRBJ2-5 and V is TRBV29-1, with 8 bases lining up with TRBD2. The CDR3 has 14 amino acids. Germline values: CDR1 SQVTM, CDR2 ANQGSEA. Trimming cost V 3 bases and J 1 base; bases outside gene matches: 4. The CDR3 protein is CSVERGDFQETQYF. CDR3 DNA sequence: TGCAGCGTTGAGCGGGGGGACTTCCAAGAGACCCAGTACTTC.

The V call is TRBV15, the J call TRBJ1-2, with TRBD1 as a possible D gene (5 bases). The V end was cut by 0 bases, the J end by 4 bases, with 9 bases between. This CDR3 has 14 amino acids. Germline V lookup: CDR1 LNHNV, CDR2 YYDKDF (reference sequence). The CDR3 DNA reads as TGTGCCACCAGCAGAGATCCGGGGGTCTATGGCTACACCTTC. Translated: CATSRDPGVYGYTF.

The rearrangement links TRBV28 to TRBJ2-5; the D is unclear. CDR1 is MDHEN and CDR2 is SYDVKM in the germline V gene. CDR3 size: 12 residues. The V and J ends lost 8 bases and 2 bases respectively, with 9 bases between them. CDR3 residues: CASADRQETQYF. CDR3 nucleotides: TGTGCCAGCGCGGATAGACAAGAGACCCAGTACTTC.

The chain carries TRBV5-6 and TRBJ2-5; tentative D call: TRBD2 (7 bases). This CDR3 has 17 amino acids. Looked up from germline, CDR1 is SGHDT and CDR2 is YYEEEE. V was trimmed by 0 bases and J by 6 bases, leaving 21 bases between them. Here the CDR3 DNA reads TGTGCCAGCAGCTTGGGGCCCCTGGGGGGGGGCCTGAAGACCCAGTACTTC. Encoded protein: CASSLGPLGGGLKTQYF.

This clone was recorded a few times. This chain joins TRBV6-1 and TRBJ2-7; 11 positions match TRBD2. The V segment lost 6 bases and the J segment 2 bases; nucleotides outside the gene matches: 6. Germline V CDR1 and CDR2: MNHNS, SASEGT. CDR3 length: 15 amino acids. The CDR3 DNA reads as TGTGCCAGCAGCTCCGGGACTAGCGGAACCTACGAGCAGTACTTC. Protein sequence: CASSSGTSGTYEQYF.

This clone has ten or more counts. The gene calls are TRBV4-3 and TRBJ1-2, with D perhaps TRBD1 (6 bases). The length of the CDR3 is 13 residues. Germline V gene data show CDR1 as LGHNA and CDR2 as YSLEER. The V gene lost 0 bases and the J gene lost 8 bases, with 10 bases spanning the gap. The CDR3 spells CASSQDRGWGYTF. The DNA for the CDR3 is TGCGCCAGCAGCCAAGACAGGGGATGGGGCTACACCTTC.

This chain joins TRBV4-1 and TRBJ2-5, with D possibly being TRBD2 (6 bases). Germline V CDR1 and CDR2: MGHRA, YSYEKL. V dropped 6 bases and J dropped 9 bases, with 11 bases sitting between them. CDR3 length equals 11 residues. The CDR3 region is CASSSAGPQYF. CDR3 nucleotides: TGCGCCAGCAGTTCGGCGGGGCCCCAGTACTTC.

The chain employs TRBV7-2 and TRBJ2-3; no definite D call. V lost 1 base, J lost 2 bases, and 16 bases lay in between. This CDR3 region has 17 residues. Looked up from germline, CDR1 is SGHTA and CDR2 is FQGNSA. CDR3 amino acids: CASSLVGSRIITDTQYF. In DNA, the CDR3 is TGTGCCAGCAGCTTAGTGGGCAGCAGGATTATCACAGATACGCAGTATTTT.

The chain is built from TRBV25-1 and TRBJ2-6, with 9 bases matching TRBD1. Germline CDR1 MGHDK, CDR2 SYGVNS. This CDR3 is built from 17 residues. J lost 2 bases, V lost 4 bases, and 6 bases had no gene match. The CDR3 nucleotides are TGTGCCAGCAGTGCCCTAAGACAGGGGGCTGGGGCCAACGTCCTGACTTTC. It specifies CASSALRQGAGANVLTF. The whole variable domain, filled in from reference TRBV25-1 and TRBJ2-6, reads EADIYQTPRYLVIGTGKKITLECSQTMGHDKMYWYQQDPGMELHLIHYSYGVNSTEKGDLSSESTVSRIRTEHFPLTLESARPSHTSQYLCASSALRQGAGANVLTFGAGSRLTVL.

The chain uses TRBV11-2 and TRBJ2-4; 9 nucleotides line up with TRBD1. Germline V gives CDR1 SGHAT, CDR2 FQNNGV. The CDR3 covers 15 residues. V shed 4 bases and J 9 bases; nucleotides not matched to a gene: 10. The CDR3 DNA reads as TGTGCCAGCAGCTCCTCGACGGGACAGGGAATCATTCAGTACTTC. It yields the protein CASSSSTGQGIIQYF.

In this sample, this clone turned up a few times. The chain employs TRBV6-6 and TRBJ2-6; tentatively, D is TRBD2 (6 bases). The CDR3 has 15 amino acids. Per germline, CDR1 MNHNY and CDR2 SVGAGI (reference sequence). V dropped 11 bases and J dropped 8 bases, with 22 bases sitting between them. CDR3: CAGGDVWSAPNVLTF. As DNA, the CDR3 is TGTGCCGGCGGGGATGTATGGAGTGCACCCAACGTCCTGACTTTC.

The rearrangement joins TRBV6-6 to TRBJ2-2, with a weak D call TRBD2 (6 bases). CDR1 is MNHNY, CDR2 SVGAGI, per germline (reference sequence). This CDR3 is built from 13 residues. The germline V and J ends were trimmed by 6 bases and 6 bases, with 11 bases remaining between them. CDR3 sequence: CASRWGDSGELFF. The DNA for the CDR3 is TGTGCCAGCAGATGGGGGGACTCCGGGGAGCTGTTTTTT.

This clone has just a few counts. The chain couples TRBV5-4 to TRBJ1-1; D is undetermined. CDR1 is SGHNT and CDR2 is YYREEE in the germline V gene (reference sequence). CDR3 length: 14 amino acids. Trimming left V 4 bases short and J 1 base short, with 11 bases between. The CDR3 nucleotides read TGTGCCAGCAGCCTGGACTCCCAGAACACTGAAGCTTTCTTT. It encodes CASSLDSQNTEAFF.

V is TRBV27 and J is TRBJ1-1, with TRBD1 as a possible D gene (5 bases). The length of the CDR3 is 14 residues. Between the trimmed V and J ends, which lost 3 bases and 5 bases, there was a span of 13 bases. CDR1 is MNHEY and CDR2 is SMNVEV in the germline V gene (reference sequence). The CDR3 region is CASSFQGGGTEAFF. In DNA, the CDR3 is TGTGCCAGCAGTTTTCAGGGAGGAGGGACTGAAGCTTTCTTT.

This chain links TRBV9 with TRBJ1-2, with a weak D call TRBD1 (6 bases). The CDR3 has 14 amino acids. Deletions cut 4 bases from V and 0 bases from J, with 10 bases between. Germline lookup yields CDR1 SGDLS and CDR2 YYNGEE. DNA of the CDR3: TGTGCCAGCAGCCGACAGGAAGCTAACTATGGCTACACCTTC. Amino acid sequence: CASSRQEANYGYTF.